This passage covers 32 T cell receptor beta chains from one sample sequenced in a study of blood T cell repertoires in COVID-19. Data came from immunoSEQ multiplex PCR; TCRdb stores just in-frame clones and leaves some out. The profile shows over 250,000 clones, approximately 85% of them singletons. Sequenced: peripheral blood. All receptors derive from a woman aged 25 to 39 with acute or convalescent COVID-19.

This chain connects TRBV24-1 to TRBJ1-6; D gene ambiguous. V lost 2 bases and J 0 bases, leaving 13 bases between the germline ends. This CDR3 region has 18 residues. Germline-derived CDR1 and CDR2 are KGHDR and SFDVKD. The CDR3 DNA follows: TGTGCCACCAGTGATTCGGGCGTCACTAGCTCCTATAATTCACCCCTCCACTTT. Encoded protein: CATSDSGVTSSYNSPLHF.

The V gene is TRBV19, the J gene TRBJ1-1; TRBD1 agrees at 8 bases. After removal of 3 bases from V and 1 base from J, the junction contained 4 bases not matched to a gene. Germline loops: CDR1 LNHDA, CDR2 SQIVND (reference sequence). CDR3 length equals 15 residues. The CDR3 loop is CASSMQGATNTEAFF. The CDR3 DNA reads TGTGCCAGTAGTATGCAGGGGGCAACGAACACTGAAGCTTTCTTT.

In this sample, this clone turned up a few times. This rearrangement joins TRBV7-2 to TRBJ1-1; the D is unclear. CDR1 SGHTA and CDR2 FQGNSA come from the germline V gene. The CDR3 extends over 11 amino acids. V lost 5 bases and J lost 10, with 11 bases in between. The CDR3 loop is CASSTAVRAFF. CDR3 sequence (DNA): TGTGCCAGCAGCACGGCGGTACGAGCTTTCTTT. The variable domain in full, with the rest retrieved from reference TRBV7-2 and TRBJ1-1, is GAGVSQSPSNKVTEKGKDVELRCDPISGHTALYWYRQSLGQGLEFLIYFQGNSAPDKSGLPSDRFSAERTGGSVSTLTIQRTQQEDSAVYLCASSTAVRAFFGQGTRLTVV.

J is TRBJ2-3 and V is TRBV7-9; 7 bases are a match to TRBD2. This CDR3 contains 15 residues. V lost 5 bases and J lost 6; bases outside the gene matches: 11. From germline, CDR1 is SEHNR and CDR2 FQNEAQ (reference sequence). CDR3: CASSKRLAPMDTQYF. The CDR3 bases are TGTGCCAGCAGCAAAAGACTAGCCCCAATGGATACGCAGTATTTT. Filled out from reference TRBV7-9 and TRBJ2-3, the complete variable domain reads DTGVSQNPRHKITKRGQNVTFRCDPISEHNRLYWYRQTLGQGPEFLTYFQNEAQLEKSRLLSDRFSAERPKGSFSTLEIQRTEQGDSAMYLCASSKRLAPMDTQYFGPGTRLTVL.

This chain links TRBV11-3 with TRBJ2-1; 14 nucleotides line up with TRBD2. After removal of 4 bases from V and 0 bases from J, the junction contained 5 bases not matched to a gene. Germline V gives CDR1 SGHNT, CDR2 YENEEA. The CDR3 has 18 amino acids. The CDR3 spells CASSSGLAGASSYNEQFF. CDR3 sequence (DNA): TGTGCCAGCAGCTCGGGACTAGCGGGAGCCTCCTCCTACAATGAGCAGTTCTTC.

This clone was seen once. This chain uses TRBV7-6 with TRBJ2-7, with 11 bases identical to TRBD1. Germline lookup yields CDR1 SGHVS and CDR2 FNYEAQ. The V segment lost 1 base and the J segment 5 bases; nucleotides outside the gene matches: 7. The CDR3 runs to 16 residues. CDR3 in DNA: TGTGCCAGCAGCTTAGAGGGGACAGGGGGGTTCAACGAGCAGTACTTC. Its translation: CASSLEGTGGFNEQYF.

V usage is TRBV2 and J usage is TRBJ2-5, with a possible D match to TRBD2 (6 bases). CDR1 is SNHLY and CDR2 is FYNNEI in the germline V gene. The CDR3 consists of 13 residues. The V end was cut by 4 bases, the J end by 3 bases, with 9 bases between. CDR3 amino acids: CASSGRLEETQYF. As DNA, the CDR3 is TGTGCCAGCAGTGGAAGACTAGAAGAGACCCAGTACTTC.

The chain joins TRBV6-5 to TRBJ2-7; D might be TRBD2 (5 bases). V was clipped by 0 bases and J by 0 bases, with 12 bases between them. The germline V gene has CDR1 MNHEY and CDR2 SVGAGI. The CDR3 has 16 amino acids. The CDR3 DNA follows: TGTGCCAGCAGTTACTCGAGAGCGGTCAGCTCCTACGAGCAGTACTTC. Translation gives CASSYSRAVSSYEQYF.

The chain links TRBV6-5 to TRBJ1-5; 7 bases are a match to TRBD1. The V gene's germline CDR1 is MNHEY and CDR2 SVGAGI. Trimming cost V 9 bases and J 8 bases; bases outside gene matches: 7. The length of the CDR3 is 12 residues. The DNA for the CDR3 is TGTGCCAGTCTACAGGGGCGGGAGCCCCAGCATTTT. As protein: CASLQGREPQHF.

The rearrangement links TRBV6-5 to TRBJ1-3; the D is unclear. The CDR3 loop spans 14 amino acids. Germline V lookup: CDR1 MNHEY, CDR2 SVGAGI. Trimming cost V 6 bases and J 0 bases, with 9 bases left between them. CDR3 sequence (DNA): TGTGCCAGCAGCTCCGCGGTCTCTGGAAACACCATATATTTT. Protein product: CASSSAVSGNTIYF.

The chain joins TRBV7-6 to TRBJ1-1, with 9 bases lining up with TRBD1. The CDR3 contains 14 residues. V was pared by 3 bases and J by 2 bases, with 1 base of the junction left unmatched. Germline V gives CDR1 SGHVS, CDR2 FNYEAQ. The CDR3 reads CASSLTGGNTEAFF. The CDR3 DNA follows: TGTGCCAGCAGCTTGACAGGGGGTAACACTGAAGCTTTCTTT.

There are a few counts of this clone. The chain employs TRBV30 and TRBJ1-1; 7 bases line up with TRBD1. The CDR3 is made up of 13 amino acids. Germline trimming cut 0 bases from V and 5 bases from J; bases unmatched to any gene: 3. Germline V gives CDR1 GTSNPN, CDR2 SVGIG (reference sequence). DNA of the CDR3: TGTGCCTGGAGTGTTGACAGGGTTACTGAAGCTTTCTTT. Amino acids: CAWSVDRVTEAFF. The full variable domain, with the rest looked up from reference TRBV30 and TRBJ1-1, is SQTIHQWPATLVQPVGSPLSLECTVEGTSNPNLYWYRQAAGRGLQLLFYSVGIGQISSEVPQNLSASRPQDRQFILSSKKLLLSDSGFYLCAWSVDRVTEAFFGQGTRLTVV.

V usage is TRBV27 and J usage is TRBJ1-2, with TRBD1 as a possible D gene (6 bases). The CDR3 is 14 amino acids. The germline V gene has CDR1 MNHEY and CDR2 SMNVEV (reference sequence). Trimming took off 6 bases at V and 11 bases at J, with 22 bases between the two ends. The CDR3 loop reads CASRPTGSYSLYTF. The CDR3 DNA is TGTGCCAGCAGGCCGACAGGCTCGTATTCTCTTTACACCTTC.

The rearrangement joins TRBV2 to TRBJ1-3, with a weak D call TRBD1 (5 bases). The CDR3 is 14 residues long. V gave up 6 bases and J gave up 2 bases, with 11 bases separating them. Germline loops: CDR1 SNHLY, CDR2 FYNNEI. CDR3 protein: CASRSGVAGNTIYF. In DNA, the CDR3 is TGTGCCAGCAGATCGGGGGTAGCTGGAAACACCATATATTTT.

Only one count was recorded for this clone. The chain couples TRBV2 to TRBJ1-6; TRBD1 is a possible D gene (5 bases). Germline CDR1 reads SNHLY; CDR2 reads FYNNEI. The V end was cut by 6 bases, the J end by 0 bases, with 12 bases between. CDR3 length: 16 residues. The CDR3 loop is CASSGGGGSYNSPLHF. As DNA, the CDR3 is TGTGCCAGCAGCGGCGGGGGGGGCTCCTATAATTCACCCCTCCACTTT.

This clone turned up a few times. The rearrangement links TRBV5-1 to TRBJ1-1, with TRBD1 identical over 9 bases. Germline V gene sequence: CDR1 SGHRS, CDR2 YFSETQ. V lost 0 bases, J lost 3 bases, and 9 bases stayed unmatched. This CDR3 spans 17 amino acids. The CDR3 loop reads CASSLDPQGAADTEAFF. The CDR3 DNA reads as TGCGCCAGCAGCTTGGACCCACAGGGGGCGGCGGACACTGAAGCTTTCTTT. Filled out from reference TRBV5-1 and TRBJ1-1, the complete variable domain reads KAGVTQTPRYLIKTRGQQVTLSCSPISGHRSVSWYQQTPGQGLQFLFEYFSETQRNKGNFPGRFSGRQFSNSRSEMNVSTLELGDSALYLCASSLDPQGAADTEAFFGQGTRLTVV.

This rearrangement joins TRBV5-1 to TRBJ1-2; a weak D match, TRBD1 (5 bases). Germline loops: CDR1 SGHRS, CDR2 YFSETQ. The CDR3 is 12 amino acids. The germline V and J ends were trimmed by 4 bases and 8 bases, with 12 bases remaining between them. CDR3 coding DNA: TGCGCCAGCAGCCCGGTTAGGGGAGGCTACACCTTC. Protein product: CASSPVRGGYTF.

V gene TRBV19 combines with J gene TRBJ2-2, with TRBD2 identical over 13 bases. CDR3 length: 18 residues. V lost 8 bases, J lost 3 bases, and 12 bases stayed unmatched. The germline V gene encodes CDR1 LNHDA and CDR2 SQIVND (reference sequence). CDR3 sequence reads: CASGTTLGLAGYTGELFF. CDR3 coding DNA: TGTGCCAGTGGGACAACCTTGGGACTAGCGGGGTACACCGGGGAGCTGTTTTTT. The variable domain in full, with the rest retrieved from reference TRBV19 and TRBJ2-2, is DGGITQSPKYLFRKEGQNVTLSCEQNLNHDAMYWYRQDPGQGLRLIYYSQIVNDFQKGDIAEGYSVSREKKESFPLTVTSAQKNPTAFYLCASGTTLGLAGYTGELFFGEGSRLTVL.

The V gene is TRBV3-1 (or the pseudogene TRBV3-2), the J gene TRBJ1-2; D unclear. From germline, CDR1 is LGHDT and CDR2 YNNKEL (reference sequence). The CDR3 runs to 13 residues. V shed 4 bases and J shed 10 bases, with 16 bases lying between them. The CDR3: CASSRTEGAVYTF. CDR3 bases: TGTGCCAGCAGCCGAACAGAGGGAGCCGTCTACACCTTC.

This clone was seen a few times. The chain has TRBV9 and TRBJ2-7; 12 bases match TRBD2. Germline lookup yields CDR1 SGDLS and CDR2 YYNGEE. This CDR3 spans 15 amino acids. J was trimmed by 6 bases and V by 4 bases; bases with no gene match: 8. The CDR3 reads CASSPVLAGGGEQYF. CDR3 DNA: TGTGCCAGCAGCCCCGTACTAGCGGGAGGTGGCGAGCAGTACTTC.

The CDR3 here is CASSESGLGYEQYF. The CDR3 bases are TGCGCCAGCAGTGAGTCGGGCCTCGGATACGAGCAGTACTTC. This chain joins TRBV10-1 and TRBJ2-7; no clear D gene. This CDR3 contains 14 residues. The V end was cut by 0 bases, the J end by 4 bases, with 10 bases between. Looked up from germline, CDR1 is WNHNN and CDR2 is SYGVQD (reference sequence).

This rearrangement joins TRBV7-9 to TRBJ2-7; perhaps TRBD1 as D (5 bases). The CDR3 consists of 14 residues. V was clipped by 1 base and J by 3 bases, with 10 bases between them. Per the germline V gene, CDR1 is SEHNR and CDR2 is FQNEAQ (reference sequence). The CDR3 region is CASSLGRGSYEQYF. In DNA, the CDR3 is TGTGCCAGCAGCTTAGGAAGGGGCAGCTACGAGCAGTACTTC. The entire variable domain, with the rest obtained from reference TRBV7-9 and TRBJ2-7, is as follows: DTGVSQNPRHKITKRGQNVTFRCDPISEHNRLYWYRQTLGQGPEFLTYFQNEAQLEKSRLLSDRFSAERPKGSFSTLEIQRTEQGDSAMYLCASSLGRGSYEQYFGPGTRLTVT.

The genes are TRBV27 and TRBJ2-7; a possible D gene is TRBD1 (6 bases). The germline V gene encodes CDR1 MNHEY and CDR2 SMNVEV (reference sequence). This CDR3 comprises 13 residues. V was shortened by 4 bases and J by 2 bases, with 9 bases between the two germline ends. The CDR3 sequence: CASSYNRAYEQYF. Written as DNA, the CDR3 is TGTGCCAGCAGTTATAACAGGGCCTACGAGCAGTACTTC.

This rearrangement joins TRBV5-4 to TRBJ1-3, with 7 bases identical to TRBD1. The V segment lost 4 bases and the J segment 4 bases; nucleotides outside the gene matches: 8. The CDR3 loop spans 15 amino acids. Germline CDR1 SGHNT, CDR2 YYREEE (reference sequence). The CDR3 sequence is CASSPEGDSGNTIYF. In nucleotides, the CDR3 is TGTGCCAGCAGCCCCGAGGGGGACAGCGGAAACACCATATATTTT.

The genes are TRBV6-2 or TRBV6-3 and TRBJ2-5; TRBD2 matches 7 bases. The ends lost 2 bases at V and 5 bases at J; junction bases unmatched: 8. The CDR3 runs to 15 residues. CDR1 MNHEY and CDR2 SVGEGT come from the germline V gene. In DNA form, the CDR3 reads TGTGCCAGCAGTTACGGGGCGGGAGTTGGGGAGACCCAGTACTTC. Its protein is CASSYGAGVGETQYF.

This clone was found a few times. The sample has other DNA sequences that encode this CDR3 too. The V call is TRBV2, the J call TRBJ2-7; 9 bases match TRBD1. V lost 4 bases to trimming and J lost 1 base; unmatched junction nucleotides: 2. Germline lookup yields CDR1 SNHLY and CDR2 FYNNEI. The CDR3 has 14 amino acids. The CDR3 DNA is TGTGCCAGCAGTGTGGACAGGGGATCCTACGAGCAGTACTTC. It is translated as CASSVDRGSYEQYF.

This clone was recorded once. The CDR3 spells CASSPRTGRGSYEQYF. Here the CDR3 DNA reads TGTGCCAGCAGCCCTCGGACCGGGAGAGGTTCCTACGAGCAGTACTTC. V and J are TRBV7-8 and TRBJ2-7; D may be TRBD2 (6 bases). The V and J ends lost 5 bases and 1 base respectively, with 18 bases between them. Germline V gene data show CDR1 as SGHVS and CDR2 as FQNEAQ. This CDR3 has 16 amino acids.

The gene calls are TRBV30 and TRBJ2-7; TRBD1 agrees at 7 bases. The J segment lost 3 bases and the V segment lost 4 bases, leaving 9 bases of the junction unmatched. Germline values: CDR1 GTSNPN, CDR2 SVGIG (reference sequence). The CDR3 has 14 amino acids. CDR3 in amino acids: CAWKAKGTVYEQYF. Here the CDR3 DNA reads TGTGCCTGGAAGGCTAAAGGGACAGTCTACGAGCAGTACTTC.

This clone came up once. The rearrangement uses TRBV6-4 and TRBJ2-1; possible D gene TRBD2, 5 bases. Germline V gives CDR1 MRHNA, CDR2 SNTAGT. Trimming shortened V by 3 bases and J by 0 bases, and 9 bases separated the two germline ends. CDR3 size: 15 residues. The CDR3 sequence is CASSEDFSSYNEQFF. CDR3 nucleotides: TGTGCCAGCAGTGAGGACTTTAGCTCCTACAATGAGCAGTTCTTC.

The gene calls are TRBV2 and TRBJ1-2; a weak D match, TRBD1 (5 bases). The CDR3 extends over 13 amino acids. Trimming took 6 bases from V and 8 from J, leaving 16 bases between them. In germline, CDR1 is SNHLY, CDR2 FYNNEI. CDR3 in amino acids: CASRSGGMGGYTF. The CDR3 region has the DNA TGTGCCAGCAGATCCGGGGGAATGGGAGGCTACACCTTC.

The chain is built from TRBV19 and TRBJ2-1, with 7 positions matching TRBD2. The V and J ends lost 3 bases and 4 bases, in that order; junction bases with no gene match: 6. Looked up from germline, CDR1 is LNHDA and CDR2 is SQIVND (reference sequence). The CDR3 consists of 15 residues. DNA for the CDR3: TGTGCCAGTAGTATTCCGGCTAGCGGATACAATGAGCAGTTCTTC. It translates to CASSIPASGYNEQFF.

The V call is TRBV10-3, the J call TRBJ2-3, with a possible D match to TRBD2 (5 bases). The V gene's germline CDR1 is ENHRY and CDR2 SYGVKD. This CDR3 spans 14 amino acids. V dropped 4 bases and J dropped 3 bases, with 11 bases sitting between them. CDR3 protein: CAISGPRVTDTQYF. The CDR3 region has the DNA TGTGCCATCAGTGGCCCGAGGGTGACAGATACGCAGTATTTT.